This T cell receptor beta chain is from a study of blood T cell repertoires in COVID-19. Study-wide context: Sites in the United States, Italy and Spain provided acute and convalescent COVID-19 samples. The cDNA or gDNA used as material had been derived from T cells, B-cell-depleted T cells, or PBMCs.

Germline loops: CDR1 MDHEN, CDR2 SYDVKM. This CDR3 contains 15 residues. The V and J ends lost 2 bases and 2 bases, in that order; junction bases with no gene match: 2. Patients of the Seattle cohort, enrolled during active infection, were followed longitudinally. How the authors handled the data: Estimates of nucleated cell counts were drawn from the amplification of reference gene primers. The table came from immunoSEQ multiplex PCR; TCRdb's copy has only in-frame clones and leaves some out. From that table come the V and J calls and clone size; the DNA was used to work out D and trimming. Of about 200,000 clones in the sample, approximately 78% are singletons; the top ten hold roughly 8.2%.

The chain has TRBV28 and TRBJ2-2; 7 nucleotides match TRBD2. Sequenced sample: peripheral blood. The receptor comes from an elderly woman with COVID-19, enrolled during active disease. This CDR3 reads CASSLAGVNTGELFF. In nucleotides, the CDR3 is TGTGCCAGCAGTTTAGCGGGAGTTAACACCGGGGAGCTGTTTTTT.